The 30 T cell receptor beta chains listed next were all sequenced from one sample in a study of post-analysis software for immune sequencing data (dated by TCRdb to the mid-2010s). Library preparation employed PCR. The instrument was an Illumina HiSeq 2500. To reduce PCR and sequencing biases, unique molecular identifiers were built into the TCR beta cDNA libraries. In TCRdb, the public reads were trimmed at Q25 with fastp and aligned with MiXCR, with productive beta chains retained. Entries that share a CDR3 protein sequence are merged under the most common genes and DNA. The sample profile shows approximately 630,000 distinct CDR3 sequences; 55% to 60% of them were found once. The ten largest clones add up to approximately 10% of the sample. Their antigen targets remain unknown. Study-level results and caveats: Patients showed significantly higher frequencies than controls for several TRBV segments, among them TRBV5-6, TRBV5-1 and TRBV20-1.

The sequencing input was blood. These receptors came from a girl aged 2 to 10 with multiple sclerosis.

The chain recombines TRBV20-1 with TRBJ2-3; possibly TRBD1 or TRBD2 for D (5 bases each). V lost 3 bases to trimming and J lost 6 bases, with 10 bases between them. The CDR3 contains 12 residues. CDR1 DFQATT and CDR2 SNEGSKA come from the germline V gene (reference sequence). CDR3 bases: TGCAGTGCTAGTATCGGGGCGGATACGCAGTATTTT. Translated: CSASIGADTQYF.

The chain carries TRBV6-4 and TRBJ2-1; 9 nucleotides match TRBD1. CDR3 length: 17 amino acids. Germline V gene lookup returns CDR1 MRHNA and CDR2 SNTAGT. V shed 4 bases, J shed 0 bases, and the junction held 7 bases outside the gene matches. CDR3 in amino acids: CASSVQGATFSYNEQFF. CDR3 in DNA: TGTGCCAGCAGTGTACAGGGGGCCACTTTCTCCTACAATGAGCAGTTCTTC.

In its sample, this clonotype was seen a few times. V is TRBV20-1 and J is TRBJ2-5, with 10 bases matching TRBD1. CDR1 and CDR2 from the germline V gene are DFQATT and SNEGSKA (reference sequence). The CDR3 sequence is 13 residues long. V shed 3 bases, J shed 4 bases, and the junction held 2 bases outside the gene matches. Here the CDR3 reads CSASRDRGETQYF. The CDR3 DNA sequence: TGCAGTGCTAGCCGGGACAGGGGAGAGACCCAGTACTTC.

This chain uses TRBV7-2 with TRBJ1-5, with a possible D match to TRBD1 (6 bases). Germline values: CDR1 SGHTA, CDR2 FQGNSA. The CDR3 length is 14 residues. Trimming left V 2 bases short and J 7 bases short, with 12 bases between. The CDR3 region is CASSLQQGPQPQHF. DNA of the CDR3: TGTGCCAGCAGCTTACAACAGGGCCCCCAGCCCCAGCATTTT.

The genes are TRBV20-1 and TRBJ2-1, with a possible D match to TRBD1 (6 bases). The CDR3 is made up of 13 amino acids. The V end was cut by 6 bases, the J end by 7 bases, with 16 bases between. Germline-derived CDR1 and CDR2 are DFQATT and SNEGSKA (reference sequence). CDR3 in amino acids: CSAPGQKANEQFF. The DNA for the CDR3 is TGCAGTGCCCCGGGACAAAAGGCAAATGAGCAGTTCTTC.

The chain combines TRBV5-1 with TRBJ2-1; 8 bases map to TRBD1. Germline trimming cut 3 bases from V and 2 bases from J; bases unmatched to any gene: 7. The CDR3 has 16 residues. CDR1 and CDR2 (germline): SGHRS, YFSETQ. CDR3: CASSSLDRVPYNEQFF. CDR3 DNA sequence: TGCGCCAGCAGCTCCCTGGACAGGGTCCCCTACAATGAGCAGTTCTTC.

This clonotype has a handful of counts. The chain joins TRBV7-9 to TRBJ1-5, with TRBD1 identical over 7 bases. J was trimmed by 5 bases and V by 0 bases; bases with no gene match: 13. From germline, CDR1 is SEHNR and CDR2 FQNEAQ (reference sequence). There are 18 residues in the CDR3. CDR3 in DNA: TGTGCCAGCAGCTTAGCGCTGGCAGGGGGAATATACCATCAGCCCCAGCATTTT. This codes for CASSLALAGGIYHQPQHF.

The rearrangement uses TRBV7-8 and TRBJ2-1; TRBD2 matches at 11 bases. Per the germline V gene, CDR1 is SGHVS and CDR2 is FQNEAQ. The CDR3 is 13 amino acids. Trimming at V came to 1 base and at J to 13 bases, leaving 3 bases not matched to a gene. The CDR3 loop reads CASSLVTSGIQFF. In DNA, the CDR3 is TGTGCCAGCAGCTTAGTGACTAGCGGGATCCAGTTCTTC.

In nucleotides, the CDR3 is TGTGCCAGCAGCTACGGACAGGGACGGAGAGATGGCTACACCTTC. Protein sequence: CASSYGQGRRDGYTF. The chain recombines TRBV9 with TRBJ1-2, with TRBD1 matching over 8 bases. Germline V gene sequence: CDR1 SGDLS, CDR2 YYNGEE. CDR3 length: 15 amino acids. V shed 4 bases, J shed 6 bases, and the junction held 11 bases outside the gene matches.

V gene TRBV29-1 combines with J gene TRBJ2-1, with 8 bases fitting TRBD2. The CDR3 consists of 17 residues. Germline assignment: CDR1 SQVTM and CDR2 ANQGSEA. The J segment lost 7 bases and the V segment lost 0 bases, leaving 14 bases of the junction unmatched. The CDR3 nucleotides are TGCAGCGTTGAAGATAGGTCGGGACTAGGGGCCTCTAATGAGCAGTTCTTC. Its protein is CSVEDRSGLGASNEQFF.

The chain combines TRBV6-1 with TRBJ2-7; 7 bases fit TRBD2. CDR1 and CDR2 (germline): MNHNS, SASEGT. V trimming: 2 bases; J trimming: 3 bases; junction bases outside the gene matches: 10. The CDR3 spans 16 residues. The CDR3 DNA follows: TGTGCCAGCAGTGAACCCCCCAGCGGGATCAGCTACGAGCAGTACTTC. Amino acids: CASSEPPSGISYEQYF.

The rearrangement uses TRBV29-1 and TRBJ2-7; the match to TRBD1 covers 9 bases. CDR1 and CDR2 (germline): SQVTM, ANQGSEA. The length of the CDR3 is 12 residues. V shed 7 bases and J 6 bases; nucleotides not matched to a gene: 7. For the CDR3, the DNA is TGCAGCGGGCGGACAGGGGCGGGCGAGCAGTACTTC. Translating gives CSGRTGAGEQYF.

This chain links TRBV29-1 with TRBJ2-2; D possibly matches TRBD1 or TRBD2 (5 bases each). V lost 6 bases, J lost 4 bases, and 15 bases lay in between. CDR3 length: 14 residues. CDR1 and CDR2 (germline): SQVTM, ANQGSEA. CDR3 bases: TGCAGCGTCCAAACCCAGGGAGTCACCGGGGAGCTGTTTTTT. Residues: CSVQTQGVTGELFF.

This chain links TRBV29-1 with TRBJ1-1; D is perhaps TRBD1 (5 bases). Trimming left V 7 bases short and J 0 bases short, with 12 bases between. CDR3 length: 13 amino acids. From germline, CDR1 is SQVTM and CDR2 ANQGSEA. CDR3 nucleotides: TGCAGCGCTAGACAGTTCATGAACACTGAAGCTTTCTTT. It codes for CSARQFMNTEAFF.

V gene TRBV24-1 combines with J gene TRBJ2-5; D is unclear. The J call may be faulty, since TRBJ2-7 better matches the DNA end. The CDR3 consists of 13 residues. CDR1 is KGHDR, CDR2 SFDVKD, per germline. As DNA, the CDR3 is TGTGCCACCAGCGACGGGTCTTCCTACGAGCAGTACTTC. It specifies CATSDGSSYEQYF.

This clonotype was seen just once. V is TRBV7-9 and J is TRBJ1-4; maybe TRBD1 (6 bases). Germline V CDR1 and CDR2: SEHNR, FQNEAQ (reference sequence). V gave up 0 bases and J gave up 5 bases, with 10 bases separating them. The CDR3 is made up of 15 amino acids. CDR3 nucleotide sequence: TGTGCCAGCAGCTTAGCGCACGGGGGCAATGAAAAACTGTTTTTT. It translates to CASSLAHGGNEKLFF.

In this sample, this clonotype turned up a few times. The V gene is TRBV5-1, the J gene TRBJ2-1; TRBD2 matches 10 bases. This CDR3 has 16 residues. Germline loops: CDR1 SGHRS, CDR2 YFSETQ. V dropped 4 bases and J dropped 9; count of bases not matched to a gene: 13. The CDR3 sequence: CASSLAPSGGSGEQFF. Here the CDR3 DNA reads TGCGCCAGCAGCCTGGCCCCTAGCGGGGGTTCCGGTGAGCAGTTCTTC.

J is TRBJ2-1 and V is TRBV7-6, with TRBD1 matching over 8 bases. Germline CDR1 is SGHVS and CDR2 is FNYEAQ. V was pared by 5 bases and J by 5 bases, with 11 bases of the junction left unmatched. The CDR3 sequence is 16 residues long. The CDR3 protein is CASSRDRNPYNNEQFF. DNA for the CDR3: TGTGCCAGCAGCCGGGACAGGAACCCGTACAACAATGAGCAGTTCTTC. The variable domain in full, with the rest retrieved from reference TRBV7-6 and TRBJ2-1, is GAGVSQSPRYKVTKRGQDVALRCDPISGHVSLYWYRQALGQGPEFLTYFNYEAQQDKSGLPNDRFSAERPEGSISTLTIQRTEQRDSAMYRCASSRDRNPYNNEQFFGPGTRLTVL.

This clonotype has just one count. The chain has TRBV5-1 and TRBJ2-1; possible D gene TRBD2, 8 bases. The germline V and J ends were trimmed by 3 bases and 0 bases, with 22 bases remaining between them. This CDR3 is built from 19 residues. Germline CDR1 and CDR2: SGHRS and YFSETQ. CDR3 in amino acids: CASSYQTGLAGPSYNEQFF. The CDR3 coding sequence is TGCGCCAGCAGCTATCAGACAGGGCTAGCGGGCCCCTCCTACAATGAGCAGTTCTTC.

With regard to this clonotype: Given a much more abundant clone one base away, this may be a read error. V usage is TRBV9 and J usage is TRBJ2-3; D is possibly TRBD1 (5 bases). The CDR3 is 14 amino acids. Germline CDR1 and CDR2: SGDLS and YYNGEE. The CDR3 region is CASSVGQSTDTQDF. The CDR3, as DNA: TGTGCCAGCAGCGTAGGACAGAGCACAGATACGCAGGATTTT.

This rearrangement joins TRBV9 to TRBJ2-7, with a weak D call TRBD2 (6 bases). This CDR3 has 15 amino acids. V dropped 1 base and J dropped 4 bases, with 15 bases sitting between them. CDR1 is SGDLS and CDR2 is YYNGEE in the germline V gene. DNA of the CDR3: TGTGCCAGCAGCGTATCGGCTAGCGATCAGTACGAGCAGTACTTC. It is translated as CASSVSASDQYEQYF.

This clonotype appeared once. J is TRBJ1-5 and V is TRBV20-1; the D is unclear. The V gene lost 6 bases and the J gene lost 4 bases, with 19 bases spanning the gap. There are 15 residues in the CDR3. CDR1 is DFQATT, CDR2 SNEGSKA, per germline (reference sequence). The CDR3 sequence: CSAKPPGSVNQPQHF. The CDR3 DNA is TGCAGTGCGAAACCGCCTGGCAGCGTGAATCAGCCCCAGCATTTT.

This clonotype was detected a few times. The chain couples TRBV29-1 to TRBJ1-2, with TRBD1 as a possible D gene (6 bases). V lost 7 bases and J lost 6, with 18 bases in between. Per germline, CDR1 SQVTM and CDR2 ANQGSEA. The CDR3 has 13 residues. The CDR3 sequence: CSASYRAYDGYTF. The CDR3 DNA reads TGCAGCGCATCATACAGGGCGTATGATGGCTACACCTTC. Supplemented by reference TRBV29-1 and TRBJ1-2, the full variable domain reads SAVISQKPSRDICQRGTSLTIQCQVDSQVTMMFWYRQQPGQSLTLIATANQGSEATYESGFVIDKFPISRPNLTFSTLTVSNMSPEDSSIYLCSASYRAYDGYTFGSGTRLTVV.

As DNA, the CDR3 is TGTGCCAGTAGTAACAACAGGGGTGGAGAGACCCAGTACTTC. This codes for CASSNNRGGETQYF. The chain has TRBV19 and TRBJ2-5; 7 bases line up with TRBD1. The CDR3 extends over 14 amino acids. Germline V CDR1 and CDR2: LNHDA, SQIVND (reference sequence). With 4 bases clipped from V and 4 bases from J, the junction kept 6 bases outside the gene matches.

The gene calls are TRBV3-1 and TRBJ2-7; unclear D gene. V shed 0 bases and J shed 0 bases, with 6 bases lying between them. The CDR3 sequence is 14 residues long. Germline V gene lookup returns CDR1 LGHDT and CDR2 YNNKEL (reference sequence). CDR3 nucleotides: TGTGCCAGCAGCCAAGAATCCCTCTCCTACGAGCAGTACTTC. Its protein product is CASSQESLSYEQYF.

The chain's CDR3 is CAPHRTSGPGSYNEQFF. CDR3 DNA: TGTGCCCCCCATCGGACTAGCGGGCCTGGCTCCTACAATGAGCAGTTCTTC. The chain carries TRBV6-4 and TRBJ2-1; 11 positions agree with TRBD2. The CDR3 runs 17 residues. In germline, CDR1 is MRHNA, CDR2 SNTAGT. The J segment lost 0 bases and the V segment lost 11 bases, leaving 12 bases of the junction unmatched.

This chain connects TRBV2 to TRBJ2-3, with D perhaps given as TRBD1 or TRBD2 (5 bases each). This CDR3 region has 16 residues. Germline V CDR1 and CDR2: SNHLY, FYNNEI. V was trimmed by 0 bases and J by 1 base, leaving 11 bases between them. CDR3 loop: CASSEAQRDRTDTQYF. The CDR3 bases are TGTGCCAGCAGTGAAGCGCAGAGGGACCGCACAGATACGCAGTATTTT.

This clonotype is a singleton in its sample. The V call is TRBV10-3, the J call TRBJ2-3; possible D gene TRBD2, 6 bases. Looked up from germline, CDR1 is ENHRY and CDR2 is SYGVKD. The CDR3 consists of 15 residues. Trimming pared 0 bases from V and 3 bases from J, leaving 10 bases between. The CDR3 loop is CAISESPAGTDTQYF. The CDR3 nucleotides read TGTGCCATCAGTGAGTCGCCGGCGGGAACAGATACGCAGTATTTT.

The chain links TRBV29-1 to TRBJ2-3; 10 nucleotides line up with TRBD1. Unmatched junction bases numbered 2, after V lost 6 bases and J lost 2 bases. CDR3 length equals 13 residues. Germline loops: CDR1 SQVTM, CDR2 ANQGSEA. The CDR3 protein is CSVGTGVTDTQYF. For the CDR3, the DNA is TGCAGCGTGGGGACAGGGGTCACAGATACGCAGTATTTT.

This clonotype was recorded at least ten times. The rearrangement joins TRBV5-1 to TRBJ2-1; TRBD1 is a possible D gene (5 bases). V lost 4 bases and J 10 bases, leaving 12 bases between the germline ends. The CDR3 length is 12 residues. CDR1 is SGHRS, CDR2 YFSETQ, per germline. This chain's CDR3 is CASSPQGYEQFF. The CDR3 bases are TGCGCCAGCAGCCCTCAGGGCTACGAGCAGTTCTTC.